One and the same sample provided the 8 T cell receptor beta chains below, sequenced in a study of blood T cell repertoires in COVID-19. Profiling relied on immunoSEQ multiplex PCR, and the TCRdb table lists in-frame clones only, not all of them. The table shows 100,000 to 150,000 clones, with about 87% occurring only once. The material sequenced was peripheral blood. These receptors all come from a woman in her forties or fifties with acute or convalescent COVID-19.

The V call is TRBV3-1 (or the pseudogene TRBV3-2), the J call TRBJ2-5; TRBD2 matches 8 bases. Germline CDR1 LGHDT, CDR2 YNNKEL (reference sequence). V trimming: 4 bases; J trimming: 4 bases; junction bases outside the gene matches: 8. This CDR3 is 15 amino acids long. The CDR3 region has the DNA TGTGCCAGCAGCCGTGGAGTAGCGGGAATAGAGACCCAGTACTTC. Amino acids: CASSRGVAGIETQYF.

The chain joins TRBV18 to TRBJ1-1, with TRBD1 as a possible D gene (5 bases). V was shortened by 3 bases and J by 4 bases, with 12 bases between the two germline ends. The CDR3 length is 14 residues. Germline V gene data show CDR1 as KGHSH and CDR2 as LQKENI. As DNA, the CDR3 is TGTGCCAGCTCACCGGGGCGGGGTAGCACTGAAGCTTTCTTT. Its protein product is CASSPGRGSTEAFF.

The rearrangement links TRBV11-2 to TRBJ2-7; TRBD2 aligns across 8 bases. The V gene's germline CDR1 is SGHAT and CDR2 FQNNGV. With V trimmed by 7 bases and J by 2 bases, 7 bases remained unmatched. The CDR3 loop spans 14 amino acids. CDR3 sequence reads: CASTAGLGPYEQYF. CDR3 nucleotide sequence: TGTGCCAGCACCGCGGGACTAGGGCCCTACGAGCAGTACTTC. Based on the CDR3 plus reference TRBV11-2 and TRBJ2-7, the full variable domain is EAGVAQSPRYKIIEKRQSVAFWCNPISGHATLYWYQQILGQGPKLLIQFQNNGVVDDSQLPKDRFSAERLKGVDSTLKIQPAKLEDSAVYLCASTAGLGPYEQYFGPGTRLTVT.

The V and J genes are TRBV9 and TRBJ1-2, with 9 bases identical to TRBD1. CDR1 is SGDLS, CDR2 YYNGEE, per germline. The junction had 14 bases not matched to a gene; V was cut back by 3 bases and J by 2 bases. CDR3 size: 18 residues. The CDR3 here is CASSGGPGQGTKNYGYTF. CDR3 nucleotides: TGTGCCAGCAGCGGAGGGCCGGGACAGGGAACAAAGAACTATGGCTACACCTTC. Full variable domain (rest looked up from reference TRBV9 and TRBJ1-2): DSGVTQTPKHLITATGQRVTLRCSPRSGDLSVYWYQQSLDQGLQFLIQYYNGEERAKGNILERFSAQQFPDLHSELNLSSLELGDSALYFCASSGGPGQGTKNYGYTFGSGTRLTVV.

Points on this clone: At the DNA level, this CDR3 is encoded by other sequences in the same sample as well. V gene TRBV27 combines with J gene TRBJ1-1; TRBD1 aligns across 9 bases. V dropped 8 bases and J dropped 3; count of bases not matched to a gene: 1. Germline CDR1 and CDR2: MNHEY and SMNVEV (reference sequence). The CDR3 spans 12 residues. This CDR3 reads CASRDRDTEAFF. CDR3 DNA sequence: TGTGCCAGCCGGGACAGGGACACTGAAGCTTTCTTT.

The chain recombines TRBV27 with TRBJ2-2; a weak D match, TRBD2 (5 bases). Trimming took 6 bases from V and 1 from J, leaving 9 bases between them. The germline V gene has CDR1 MNHEY and CDR2 SMNVEV (reference sequence). The length of the CDR3 is 14 residues. The CDR3 bases are TGTGCCAGCAGCCCCGGGGTGAACACCGGGGAGCTGTTTTTT. Its protein product is CASSPGVNTGELFF.

The rearrangement links TRBV2 to TRBJ1-4; D not certain. The CDR3 spans 15 residues. Trimming took 8 bases from V and 5 from J, leaving 18 bases between them. CDR1 SNHLY and CDR2 FYNNEI come from the germline V gene. Written as DNA, the CDR3 is TGTGCCAGCGTTACAGAATCGGTGCCGAATGAAAAACTGTTTTTT. This sequence encodes CASVTESVPNEKLFF.

The V and J genes are TRBV11-2 and TRBJ2-7; 7 bases map to TRBD1. Losses at the gene ends were 5 bases for V and 6 bases for J; bases not matched to a gene: 7. The germline CDR1 and CDR2 sequences are SGHAT and FQNNGV. The CDR3 runs to 13 residues. CDR3 DNA sequence: TGTGCCAGCAGCCCGACAGGGAGAGGCGAGCAGTACTTC. Amino acid sequence: CASSPTGRGEQYF.